A single T cell receptor (beta chain) is shown here with its context. The antigen is unknown. This sample was included in a study of cytomegalovirus exposure and HLA in healthy donors. Findings of the study overall: It was reportedly the case that the classifier diagnosed cytomegalovirus status with high specificity and sensitivity. A link between a missense DCLRE1C variant and TCR beta V- and J-gene trimming emerged from a later analysis. TCR beta V segments were, for the most part, productive about 90% or about 30% of the time in an earlier analysis. Common viral pathogens seemed to be connected with several of the most significant clusters, according to a later analysis.

Primers included in the PCR were 60 Vbeta and 13 Jbeta primers. Here immunoSEQ multiplex PCR was the method, and the copy in TCRdb shows in-frame clones only, minus some. Of tens of thousands of clones in the sample, over 60% are singletons; the top ten hold approximately 4.6%. The sample taken for sequencing was PBMCs. The origin of this receptor is a man aged 40-55 years in good health and CMV-seronegative.

The CDR3 region has the DNA TGTGCCATCAGAGCCACTAGCGGGACCGGATACAATCCCCAGTTCTTC. It encodes CAIRATSGTGYNPQFF. This chain joins TRBV10-3 and TRBJ2-1; 10 nucleotides line up with TRBD2. Germline V gene lookup returns CDR1 ENHRY and CDR2 SYGVKD. The V and J ends lost 6 bases and 13 bases, in that order; junction bases with no gene match: 18. There are 16 residues in the CDR3.